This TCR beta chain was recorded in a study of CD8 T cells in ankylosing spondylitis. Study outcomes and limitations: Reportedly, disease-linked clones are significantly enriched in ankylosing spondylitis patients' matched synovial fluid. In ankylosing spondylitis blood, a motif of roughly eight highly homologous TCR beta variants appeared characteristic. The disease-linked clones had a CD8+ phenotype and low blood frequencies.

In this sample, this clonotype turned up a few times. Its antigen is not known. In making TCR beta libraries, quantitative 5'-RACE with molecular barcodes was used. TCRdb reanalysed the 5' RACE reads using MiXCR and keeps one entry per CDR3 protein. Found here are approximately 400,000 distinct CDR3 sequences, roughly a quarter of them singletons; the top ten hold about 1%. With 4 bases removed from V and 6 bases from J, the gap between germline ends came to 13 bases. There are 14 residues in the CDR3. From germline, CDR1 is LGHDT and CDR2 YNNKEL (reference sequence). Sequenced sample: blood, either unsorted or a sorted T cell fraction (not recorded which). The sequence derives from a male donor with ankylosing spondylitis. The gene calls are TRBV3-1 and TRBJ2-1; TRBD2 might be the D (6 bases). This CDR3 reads CASSRATRTNEQFF. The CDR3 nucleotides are TGTGCCAGCAGCCGCGCGACTAGAACCAATGAGCAGTTCTTC.